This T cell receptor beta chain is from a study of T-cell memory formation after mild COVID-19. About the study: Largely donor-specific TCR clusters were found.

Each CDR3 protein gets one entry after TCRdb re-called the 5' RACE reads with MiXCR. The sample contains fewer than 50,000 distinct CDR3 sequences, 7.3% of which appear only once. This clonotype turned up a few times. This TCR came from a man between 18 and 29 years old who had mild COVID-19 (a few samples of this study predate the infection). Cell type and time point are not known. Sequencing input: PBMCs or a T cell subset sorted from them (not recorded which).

The CDR3 DNA follows: TGTGCCAGCAGCTTGGGGGGGTCTGAGCAGTTCTTC. As protein: CASSLGGSEQFF. The chain links TRBV7-2 to TRBJ2-1, with 7 bases that match TRBD2. V lost 3 bases to trimming and J lost 9 bases; unmatched junction nucleotides: 2. The CDR3 sequence is 12 residues long. Germline CDR1 reads SGHTA; CDR2 reads FQGNSA.